The T cell receptor (beta chain) under discussion was sequenced for a study of T cells in localized non-small cell lung cancer. The study's findings and limits: Longer overall survival was linked to higher blood T cell density. Multi-region tumor sequencing was not done, so intratumor heterogeneity could not be excluded. Uninvolved adjacent lung, not tumor, had the highest T cell clonality. The study detected a median around 50 of the top 100 tumor clones in adjacent lung.

On this clone: The antigen is unknown.

Only in-frame clones appear in the TCRdb table, and some are missing; sequencing was by immunoSEQ multiplex PCR. The sample records about 13,000 clones, about 30% being singletons. The CDR3 extends over 12 amino acids. V lost 6 bases and J lost 6, with 12 bases in between. CDR1 and CDR2 (germline): SQVTM, ANQGSEA. The chain combines TRBV29-1 with TRBJ1-5; TRBD1 is a possible D gene (5 bases). The sequence was collected from a female donor aged 60 or older with stage I lung adenocarcinoma. Material: lung tumor tissue, obtained before any cancer treatment. This CDR3 reads CSVQGVGQPQHF. Written as DNA, the CDR3 is TGCAGCGTCCAAGGGGTGGGTCAGCCCCAGCATTTT.